The 26 T cell receptor beta chains in this list originate from one sample, sequenced in a study of human T cells and chemical hapten exposure. Stated time point: patch test 3, about 24 weeks after DPC sensitization. Treatment meaning: therapeutic diphenylcyclopropenone sensitization with weekly scalp DPC. TCRdb itself ran the RACE reads through MiXCR, one entry per CDR3 protein. The table shows 150,000 to 200,000 distinct CDR3 sequences, with 25% to 35% occurring only once. Sequenced material: whole blood, taken in connection with sensitization to the hapten diphenylcyclopropenone (DPC). The receptor source for this set is a woman between 18 and 29 years old with alopecia areata. Some clones in this sample may be carry-over from other donors' samples.

The CDR3 is CASSARDRRRTNYGYTF. The CDR3 coding sequence is TGTGCCAGCAGTGCCCGGGACAGGCGAAGGACTAACTATGGCTACACCTTC. This chain uses TRBV6-2 or TRBV6-3 with TRBJ1-2; 8 bases match TRBD1. CDR1 is MNHEY, CDR2 SVGEGT, per germline. J was trimmed by 0 bases and V by 5 bases; bases with no gene match: 11. This CDR3 is built from 17 residues.

This clonotype was recorded at least ten times. This chain joins TRBV5-1 and TRBJ1-6; TRBD1 agrees at 9 bases. CDR1 is SGHRS and CDR2 is YFSETQ in the germline V gene. The J segment lost 7 bases and the V segment lost 3 bases, leaving 17 bases of the junction unmatched. The CDR3 loop spans 19 amino acids. The CDR3 region is CASSYLGQGNPSRNSPLHF. CDR3 DNA: TGCGCCAGCAGCTACCTGGGACAGGGAAATCCGAGTCGAAATTCACCCCTCCACTTT.

This chain connects TRBV29-1 to TRBJ1-1, with D maybe TRBD1 (5 bases). The CDR3 extends over 13 amino acids. V dropped 0 bases and J dropped 5 bases, with 10 bases sitting between them. Per germline, CDR1 SQVTM and CDR2 ANQGSEA. CDR3 region: CSVEDRVGTEAFF. DNA of the CDR3: TGCAGCGTTGAAGACAGGGTTGGGACTGAAGCTTTCTTT.

This clonotype was seen repeatedly, ten times or more. This chain connects TRBV7-6 to TRBJ1-5, with D maybe TRBD1 (5 bases). The length of the CDR3 is 15 residues. The V end lost 3 bases, the J end lost 6 bases, and 15 bases lay between the germline ends. The germline V gene encodes CDR1 SGHVS and CDR2 FNYEAQ. CDR3 sequence: CASSFGTGRGQPQHF. The CDR3, as DNA: TGTGCCAGCAGCTTTGGGACCGGGCGAGGTCAGCCCCAGCATTTT.

This clonotype was detected only a few times. The chain joins TRBV5-8 to TRBJ2-7; D might be TRBD1 (6 bases). The CDR3 covers 14 residues. CDR1 is SGHTS and CDR2 is YDEGEE in the germline V gene. Trimming pared 5 bases from V and 1 base from J, leaving 13 bases between. In nucleotides, the CDR3 is TGTGCCAGCAGTAACCGGGACACTTCCTACGAGCAGTACTTC. It specifies CASSNRDTSYEQYF.

The CDR3 DNA reads TGTGCCACCAGCAGTGTGGGGATGTTTTATGGCTACACCTTC. Translation: CATSSVGMFYGYTF. The chain employs TRBV15 and TRBJ1-2; D uncertain. The germline CDR1 and CDR2 sequences are LNHNV and YYDKDF (reference sequence). The CDR3 consists of 14 residues. The V end lost 3 bases, the J end lost 5 bases, and 13 bases lay between the germline ends.

This clonotype occurred a few times. The chain carries TRBV7-2 and TRBJ2-1; D not certain. Trimming took off 1 base at V and 7 bases at J, with 11 bases between the two ends. Germline CDR1 reads SGHTA; CDR2 reads FQGNSA. The length of the CDR3 is 14 residues. Here the CDR3 DNA reads TGTGCCAGCAGCTTAGTAGGCGGTTGGAATGAGCAGTTCTTC. Residues: CASSLVGGWNEQFF. The whole variable domain, filled in from reference TRBV7-2 and TRBJ2-1, reads GAGVSQSPSNKVTEKGKDVELRCDPISGHTALYWYRQSLGQGLEFLIYFQGNSAPDKSGLPSDRFSAERTGGSVSTLTIQRTQQEDSAVYLCASSLVGGWNEQFFGPGTRLTVL.

The chain recombines TRBV6-5 with TRBJ2-7; 7 nucleotides agree with TRBD1. V gave up 6 bases and J gave up 6 bases; unmatched junction bases: 8. The CDR3 consists of 13 residues. CDR1 and CDR2 (germline): MNHEY, SVGAGI. Here the CDR3 DNA reads TGTGCCAGCAGGTACAGGGGTTTGAGCGAGCAGTACTTC. As protein: CASRYRGLSEQYF.

This clonotype occurred a few times. The rearrangement links TRBV28 to TRBJ1-3; D gene unclear. Germline V gene data show CDR1 as MDHEN and CDR2 as SYDVKM. There are 15 residues in the CDR3. V lost 5 bases and J lost 1, with 12 bases in between. CDR3 DNA sequence: TGTGCCAGCAGTCCCGCAAGATCTTCTGGAAACACCATATATTTT. This translates into CASSPARSSGNTIYF.

The V call is TRBV9, the J call TRBJ2-2; D remains unclear. V dropped 0 bases and J dropped 6 bases, with 0 bases sitting between them. Germline CDR1 SGDLS, CDR2 YYNGEE. CDR3 length equals 11 residues. CDR3 in DNA: TGTGCCAGCAGCGTAGCCGGGGAGCTGTTTTTT. Translated: CASSVAGELFF.

The chain employs TRBV5-1 and TRBJ1-3; D call uncertain. V dropped 3 bases and J dropped 4 bases, with 14 bases sitting between them. In germline, CDR1 is SGHRS, CDR2 YFSETQ. The CDR3 is 15 amino acids. The CDR3 spells CASSSEPSSGNTIYF. DNA for the CDR3: TGCGCCAGCAGCTCCGAACCCAGCTCCGGAAACACCATATATTTT. Together with reference TRBV5-1 and TRBJ1-3, the CDR3 gives the full variable domain: KAGVTQTPRYLIKTRGQQVTLSCSPISGHRSVSWYQQTPGQGLQFLFEYFSETQRNKGNFPGRFSGRQFSNSRSEMNVSTLELGDSALYLCASSSEPSSGNTIYFGEGSWLTVV.

There are a few counts of this clonotype. The V gene is TRBV2, the J gene TRBJ2-2, with TRBD1 matching over 7 bases. The V gene's germline CDR1 is SNHLY and CDR2 FYNNEI. CDR3 length: 14 amino acids. V trimming: 8 bases; J trimming: 4 bases; junction bases outside the gene matches: 7. CDR3: CASYRGVVTGELFF. The CDR3 nucleotides read TGTGCCAGCTACAGGGGTGTTGTCACCGGGGAGCTGTTTTTT.

The chain couples TRBV5-1 to TRBJ2-1; no clear D gene. Germline V CDR1 and CDR2: SGHRS, YFSETQ. V was clipped by 2 bases and J by 5 bases, with 5 bases between them. CDR3 length: 12 residues. The CDR3 sequence is CASSFRNNEQFF. The CDR3 nucleotides are TGCGCCAGCAGCTTCCGGAACAATGAGCAGTTCTTC.

This clonotype was recorded at least ten times. V and J are TRBV6-2 or TRBV6-3 and TRBJ2-5; D unresolved. Trimming took off 5 bases at V and 1 base at J, with 8 bases between the two ends. Germline-derived CDR1 and CDR2 are MNHEY and SVGEGT. CDR3 length: 13 residues. The CDR3 DNA sequence: TGTGCCAGCAGTCCAGAGGTCCAAGAGACCCAGTACTTC. Translated, it gives CASSPEVQETQYF.

V is TRBV25-1 and J is TRBJ2-2; 7 positions agree with TRBD1. Unmatched junction bases numbered 6, after V lost 2 bases and J lost 3 bases. This CDR3 region has 16 residues. Germline V gene lookup returns CDR1 MGHDK and CDR2 SYGVNS. CDR3 in DNA: TGTGCCAGCAGTGAAAGAAGTGACAGGGACACCGGGGAGCTGTTTTTT. It codes for CASSERSDRDTGELFF.

This chain joins TRBV7-3 and TRBJ1-1; possibly TRBD1 for D (5 bases). V lost 2 bases and J 5 bases, leaving 12 bases between the germline ends. This CDR3 is built from 14 residues. Germline CDR1 reads SGHTA; CDR2 reads FQGTGA. This chain's CDR3 is CASSLQGGRTEAFF. CDR3 in DNA: TGTGCCAGCAGCTTACAGGGTGGTAGGACTGAAGCTTTCTTT.

The chain has TRBV2 and TRBJ1-3, with D unclear. CDR1 and CDR2 from the germline V gene are SNHLY and FYNNEI. Trimming shortened V by 5 bases and J by 0 bases, and 14 bases separated the two germline ends. The CDR3 extends over 16 amino acids. CDR3 in DNA: TGTGCCAGCAGTTCTAGGACGGTCTTCTCTGGAAACACCATATATTTT. Its protein is CASSSRTVFSGNTIYF.

The chain combines TRBV29-1 with TRBJ2-3; D is possibly TRBD2 (6 bases). CDR1 is SQVTM and CDR2 is ANQGSEA in the germline V gene. The germline V and J ends were trimmed by 0 bases and 3 bases, with 16 bases remaining between them. The CDR3 sequence is 16 residues long. CDR3 nucleotide sequence: TGCAGCGTTGAAGATCCGTGGGGGGAAGGTACAGATACGCAGTATTTT. It specifies CSVEDPWGEGTDTQYF.

This sequence joins TRBV4-2 and TRBJ2-1, with TRBD2 matching 14 bases. This CDR3 contains 18 residues. From germline, CDR1 is LGHNA and CDR2 YNFKEQ. Germline trimming cut 0 bases from V and 6 bases from J; bases unmatched to any gene: 7. The chain's CDR3 is CASSQDRLAGGPGNEQFF. The CDR3 DNA reads as TGTGCCAGCAGCCAAGATCGACTAGCGGGAGGGCCAGGCAATGAGCAGTTCTTC.

DNA of the CDR3: TGTGCCAGCAGCCTTCGGGCGGGGGCAGCCTACAATGAGCAGTTCTTC. Translation: CASSLRAGAAYNEQFF. The rearrangement uses TRBV12-3 or TRBV12-4 and TRBJ2-1; the D gene is possibly TRBD2 (7 bases). The CDR3 sequence is 16 residues long. V lost 6 bases and J lost 2, with 17 bases in between.

The chain combines TRBV10-3 with TRBJ2-1, with 14 bases lining up with TRBD2. There are 17 residues in the CDR3. With 3 bases clipped from V and 7 bases from J, the junction kept 8 bases outside the gene matches. Germline CDR1 and CDR2: ENHRY and SYGVKD. In nucleotides, the CDR3 is TGTGCCATCAGTGACCCTGGGACTAGCGGGAGCCGGAATGAGCAGTTCTTC. It specifies CAISDPGTSGSRNEQFF.

The table lists this clonotype with a few counts. CDR3 sequence reads: CASSLGTGVEAFF. The CDR3 coding sequence is TGTGCCAGCAGTTTGGGGACAGGGGTTGAAGCTTTCTTT. The chain carries TRBV27 and TRBJ1-1; 10 bases match TRBD1. Trimming cost V 3 bases and J 7 bases; bases outside gene matches: 2. CDR1 MNHEY and CDR2 SMNVEV come from the germline V gene (reference sequence). CDR3 length: 13 residues.

This clonotype was counted only a few times. As DNA, the CDR3 is TGTGCCACCAGTGGGCGGGGAACAGATACGCAGTATTTT. It specifies CATSGRGTDTQYF. The chain recombines TRBV24-1 with TRBJ2-3, with TRBD2 as a possible D gene (6 bases). CDR1 and CDR2 (germline): KGHDR, SFDVKD. V was pared by 5 bases and J by 3 bases, with 8 bases between. This CDR3 has 13 residues.

The chain couples TRBV20-1 to TRBJ2-3; weak D call: TRBD2 (6 bases). Trimming removed 2 bases at V and 2 bases at J, with 14 bases between. Germline V lookup: CDR1 DFQATT, CDR2 SNEGSKA (reference sequence). This CDR3 contains 15 residues. The CDR3: CSARLAEGTTDTQYF. The CDR3 bases are TGCAGTGCTAGACTGGCGGAGGGGACCACAGATACGCAGTATTTT.

V and J are TRBV12-3 or TRBV12-4 and TRBJ2-3; 8 nucleotides agree with TRBD1. V was clipped by 7 bases and J by 0 bases; unmatched bases: 15. The CDR3 covers 18 residues. The CDR3 spells CASIDRRQGPDSTDTQYF. The CDR3 nucleotides read TGTGCCAGCATCGATCGCAGACAGGGGCCGGATAGCACAGATACGCAGTATTTT.

This clonotype was counted between two and nine times. The chain couples TRBV4-2 to TRBJ2-5; 9 bases map to TRBD1. The CDR3 is made up of 15 amino acids. J lost 6 bases, V lost 3 bases, and 8 bases had no gene match. From germline, CDR1 is LGHNA and CDR2 YNFKEQ. CDR3 sequence (DNA): TGTGCCAGCAGCCACGCCGGGGACAGGGAAAAGACCCAGTACTTC. This codes for CASSHAGDREKTQYF.